The 9 T cell receptor beta chains below come from one sample, sequenced in a study of blood T cells in healthy people across ages. A sample-barcoded 5' primer and a J-beta primer mix were used in a second PCR of roughly 7 to 12 cycles. TCRdb re-derived calls from the 5' RACE reads in MiXCR, one entry per CDR3 protein. The table lists about 930,000 distinct CDR3 sequences, under 35% of them singletons. These same data were also listed under a study on T cells of mothers and their children.

Material: blood. These receptors were taken from a woman aged 40 to 49 in good health.

DNA of the CDR3: TGTGCCAGCAGCCCCGGACAGGGGGCGCGTAACACTGAAGCTTTCTTT. Its translation is CASSPGQGARNTEAFF. The chain links TRBV7-9 to TRBJ1-1; 11 bases map to TRBD1. The V segment lost 5 bases and the J segment 2 bases; nucleotides outside the gene matches: 7. The CDR3 runs 16 residues. Germline V gene data show CDR1 as SEHNR and CDR2 as FQNEAQ (reference sequence). Full variable domain (remainder filled in from reference TRBV7-9 and TRBJ1-1): DTGVSQNPRHKITKRGQNVTFRCDPISEHNRLYWYRQTLGQGPEFLTYFQNEAQLEKSRLLSDRFSAERPKGSFSTLEIQRTEQGDSAMYLCASSPGQGARNTEAFFGQGTRLTVV.

With respect to this clonotype: One junction end does not reproduce the germline sequence, and a read error may be involved. The V gene is TRBV7-2, the J gene TRBJ2-3; D unresolved. The CDR3 is 17 residues long. The V gene's germline CDR1 is SGHTA and CDR2 FQGNSA. CDR3 coding DNA: TGTGCCAGCAGCTTAGCAGCTCTCGCGGTGAGCACAGACACGCAGTATTTT. This codes for CASSLAALAVSTDTQYF.

The genes are TRBV21-1 and TRBJ2-5; the D call of TRBD1 is as the table states it, not checked on the DNA. TRBV21-1 is deemed a pseudogene. There are 16 residues in the CDR3. The CDR3 DNA sequence: TGTGCCAGCAGCGAGGGGACAGGTTTGGGCCAAGAGACCCAGTACTTC. This gives the protein CASSEGTGLGQETQYF.

The J gene is TRBJ1-5, the V gene TRBV7-2; D is unresolved. CDR1 and CDR2 from the germline V gene are SGHTA and FQGNSA. V shed 1 base and J shed 9 bases, with 10 bases lying between them. CDR3 length: 13 residues. CDR3 DNA sequence: TGTGCCAGCAGCTTAGGATCCAAAGGGCCCCAGCATTTT. It specifies CASSLGSKGPQHF. The full variable domain, with the rest looked up from reference TRBV7-2 and TRBJ1-5, is GAGVSQSPSNKVTEKGKDVELRCDPISGHTALYWYRQSLGQGLEFLIYFQGNSAPDKSGLPSDRFSAERTGGSVSTLTIQRTQQEDSAVYLCASSLGSKGPQHFGDGTRLSIL.

CDR3: CASRTTAAGYGYTF. For the CDR3, the DNA is TGTGCCAGCAGAACAACGGCGGCCGGGTATGGCTACACCTTC. The chain couples TRBV28 to TRBJ1-2; D unresolved. Trimming shortened V by 6 bases and J by 5 bases, and 16 bases separated the two germline ends. The germline V gene has CDR1 MDHEN and CDR2 SYDVKM. The CDR3 totals 14 residues.

This clonotype was recorded once. The J gene is TRBJ1-4, the V gene TRBV20-1; D perhaps matches TRBD1 (5 bases). Looked up from germline, CDR1 is DFQATT and CDR2 is SNEGSKA (reference sequence). Deletions cut 6 bases from V and 4 bases from J, with 15 bases between. This CDR3 has 14 amino acids. The CDR3 spells CSAIGTGLNEKLFF. Written as DNA, the CDR3 is TGCAGTGCAATCGGGACGGGCCTTAATGAAAAACTGTTTTTT.

The chain employs TRBV3-1 and TRBJ2-3; 7 positions agree with TRBD1. This CDR3 comprises 17 residues. The V segment lost 5 bases and the J segment 2 bases; nucleotides outside the gene matches: 13. Germline V lookup: CDR1 LGHDT, CDR2 YNNKEL (reference sequence). The CDR3 DNA reads TGTGCCAGCAGCAACCTTCTCACAGGGGTCTACACAGATACGCAGTATTTT. It codes for CASSNLLTGVYTDTQYF.

This clonotype showed up just a few times. The chain is built from TRBV11-2 and TRBJ2-1, with TRBD2 matching 10 bases. The CDR3 covers 15 residues. Germline CDR1 SGHAT, CDR2 FQNNGV. Trimming took 6 bases from V and 4 from J; bases not matched to a gene: 6. The CDR3 coding sequence is TGTGCCAGCAGTCATCAGCGGGGGGGGTACAATGAGCAGTTCTTC. As protein: CASSHQRGGYNEQFF.

The sample holds many counts of this clonotype. The chain uses TRBV6-5 and TRBJ2-2, with no clear D. V lost 7 bases to trimming and J lost 5 bases, with 14 bases between them. The CDR3 extends over 14 amino acids. The germline V gene encodes CDR1 MNHEY and CDR2 SVGAGI. CDR3 DNA sequence: TGTGCCAGCACCATTATTGCTGGGACCGGGGAGCTGTTTTTT. This codes for CASTIIAGTGELFF.